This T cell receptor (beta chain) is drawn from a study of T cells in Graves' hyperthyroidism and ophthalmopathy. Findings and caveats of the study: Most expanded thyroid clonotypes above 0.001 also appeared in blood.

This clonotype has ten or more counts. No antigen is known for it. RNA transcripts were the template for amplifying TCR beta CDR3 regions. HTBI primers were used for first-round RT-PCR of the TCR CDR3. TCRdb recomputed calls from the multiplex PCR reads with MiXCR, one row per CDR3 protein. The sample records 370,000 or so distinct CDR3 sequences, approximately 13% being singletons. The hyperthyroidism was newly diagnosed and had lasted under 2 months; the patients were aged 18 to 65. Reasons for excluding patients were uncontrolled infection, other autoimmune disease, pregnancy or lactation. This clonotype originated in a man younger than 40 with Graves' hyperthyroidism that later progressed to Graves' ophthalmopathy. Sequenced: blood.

The CDR3 coding sequence is TGTGCCAGCAGATCAACAGGGGTACCCCAAGAGACCCAGTACTTC. It translates to CASRSTGVPQETQYF. J is TRBJ2-5 and V is TRBV7-9, with 7 bases that match TRBD1. The J segment lost 1 base and the V segment lost 6 bases, leaving 8 bases of the junction unmatched. The CDR3 has 15 amino acids. Germline CDR1 is SEHNR and CDR2 is FQNEAQ (reference sequence).